This paragraph covers one TCR beta chain sequence. TCRdb's copy holds only in-frame clones and misses some; the assay was immunoSEQ multiplex PCR. The table records about 79,000 clones, around 82% of them present only once. CDR1 and CDR2 from the germline V gene are MNHNS and SASEGT. Trimming removed 2 bases at V and 0 bases at J, with 14 bases between. This CDR3 spans 17 amino acids. This entry belongs to a study of T cell responses to AZD1222 COVID-19 vaccine. The V gene is TRBV6-1, the J gene TRBJ1-3; no firm D call. The sequences come from peripheral blood, collected on day 0 of AZD1222 vaccination. The sequence was collected from an adult in good health. CDR3 residues: CASSERADPFSGNTIYF. CDR3 DNA: TGTGCCAGCAGTGAAAGGGCCGATCCATTCTCTGGAAACACCATATATTTT.